A selection of T cell receptor beta chains follows, all from one sample in a study of blood T cell repertoires in COVID-19. TCRdb keeps only in-frame clones here, not all; method: immunoSEQ multiplex PCR. The data contain fewer than 350,000 clones, approximately 86% of them seen just once; the ten biggest clones take up approximately 2%. The sample consisted of peripheral blood. The receptor set was obtained from a woman in her twenties or thirties who had recovered from COVID-19. CDR3s include the opening cysteine and the closing phenylalanine or tryptophan. The order of the fields is D gene, V gene, J gene, clone size, CDR3 protein, CDR3 DNA. A D gene is named only where the DNA matches it firmly. Clone size is given for some rows only: seen once, a few or many times, or a class if the clone is expanded.

.	TRBV7-3	TRBJ2-1	.	CASSSTGREDNEQFF	TGTGCCAGCAGCTCTACAGGAAGGGAGGACAATGAGCAGTTCTTC
.	TRBV28	TRBJ1-5	.	CASQIRGYTNQPQHF	TGTGCCAGCCAGATCCGCGGCTATACCAATCAGCCCCAGCATTTT
TRBD1	TRBV4-2	TRBJ1-5	few	CASSDGQGQGNQPQHF	TGTGCCAGCAGCGACGGACAGGGACAGGGCAATCAGCCCCAGCATTTT
TRBD1	TRBV28	TRBJ1-2	.	CASSRGQGYGYTF	TGTGCCAGCAGCCGGGGACAGGGATATGGCTACACCTTC
TRBD2	TRBV7-9	TRBJ2-3	.	CASSLGTSGGADTQYF	TGTGCCAGCAGCTTAGGGACTAGCGGGGGGGCAGATACGCAGTATTTT
TRBD1	TRBV3-1/TRBV3-2	TRBJ2-5	.	CASSHRDRKETQYF	TGTGCCAGCAGTCACCGGGACAGAAAAGAGACCCAGTACTTC
.	TRBV7-9	TRBJ1-1	.	CASSLGGRVTEAFF	TGTGCCAGCAGCTTAGGAGGGCGGGTCACTGAAGCTTTCTTT
.	TRBV20-1	TRBJ1-5	once	CSATGNQPQHF	TGCAGTGCTACAGGGAATCAGCCCCAGCATTTT
TRBD2	TRBV24-1	TRBJ2-1	.	CATAGTSGATLSYNEQFF	TGTGCCACCGCCGGGACTAGCGGGGCCACCCTCTCCTACAATGAGCAGTTCTTC
.	TRBV28	TRBJ1-2	.	CASNAGGRGYTF	TGTGCCAGCAATGCCGGGGGACGCGGCTACACCTTC
.	TRBV2	TRBJ2-6	.	CASTLEGPGANVLTF	TGTGCCAGCACCCTAGAAGGTCCTGGGGCCAACGTCCTGACTTTC
.	TRBV25-1	TRBJ1-3	once	CASSGGFPGNTIYF	TGTGCCAGCAGTGGGGGCTTCCCTGGAAACACCATATATTTT
TRBD1	TRBV25-1	TRBJ1-2	once	CASSFRGDGYTF	TGTGCCAGCAGTTTCAGGGGGGACGGCTACACCTTC
.	TRBV4-1	TRBJ2-2	.	CASSQQGRQNTGELFF	TGCGCCAGCAGCCAACAGGGCAGGCAGAACACCGGGGAGCTGTTTTTT
TRBD1	TRBV6-6	TRBJ1-2	.	CASTDRQGINYGYTF	TGTGCCAGCACCGACCGACAGGGGATTAACTATGGCTACACCTTC
TRBD1	TRBV7-9	TRBJ1-5	few	CASSSAGTGGNQPQHF	TGTGCCAGCAGCTCCGCCGGGACAGGGGGCAATCAGCCCCAGCATTTT
TRBD2	TRBV27	TRBJ2-2	few	CASSYRGEGTGELFF	TGTGCCAGCAGTTACCGCGGGGAGGGCACCGGGGAGCTGTTTTTT
TRBD2	TRBV6-6	TRBJ2-1	.	CASSGLAGGFDNEQFF	TGTGCCAGCAGCGGGCTCGCGGGGGGGTTCGACAATGAGCAGTTCTTC
.	TRBV27	TRBJ2-6	.	CASCPGPFSGANVLTF	TGTGCCAGCTGCCCAGGGCCTTTCTCTGGGGCCAACGTCCTGACTTTC
.	TRBV6-5	TRBJ1-2	.	CASSYNVGTFYGYTF	TGTGCCAGCAGTTACAACGTCGGGACTTTCTATGGCTACACCTTC
.	TRBV27	TRBJ2-7	.	CASSGQGLDEQYF	TGTGCCAGCAGTGGGCAGGGGCTCGACGAGCAGTACTTC
TRBD1	TRBV6-6	TRBJ2-3	.	CASSPASGQGGTDTQYF	TGTGCCAGCAGTCCCGCTTCTGGACAGGGGGGCACAGATACGCAGTATTTT
TRBD2	TRBV7-9	TRBJ2-7	.	CASSLEAGRNSYEQYF	TGTGCCAGCAGCTTAGAGGCCGGGAGGAACTCCTACGAGCAGTACTTC
.	TRBV3-1/TRBV3-2	TRBJ1-2	.	CASSQASYGYTF	TGTGCCAGCAGCCAAGCGTCCTATGGCTACACCTTC
.	TRBV5-1	TRBJ1-1	.	CASSLGVSSEAFF	TGCGCCAGCAGCTTGGGTGTCTCCTCCGAAGCTTTCTTT
.	TRBV9	TRBJ1-4	.	CASSVGAYSPNEKLFF	TGTGCCAGCAGCGTAGGAGCATATAGCCCCAATGAAAAACTGTTTTTT
.	TRBV27	TRBJ1-5	.	CASSRRDTVTPQHF	TGTGCCAGCAGTAGAAGAGATACGGTTACGCCCCAGCATTTT
TRBD2	TRBV2	TRBJ2-7	.	CASSLRLAGYYEQYF	TGTGCCAGCAGTCTCCGACTAGCGGGGTACTACGAGCAGTACTTC
.	TRBV6-2/TRBV6-3	TRBJ1-5	.	CASSQGFFRPQHF	TGTGCCAGCAGCCAGGGGTTCTTTCGGCCCCAGCATTTT
TRBD1	TRBV7-8	TRBJ1-5	.	CASATSGGNQPQHF	TGTGCCAGCGCAACATCAGGGGGGAATCAGCCCCAGCATTTT
.	TRBV13	TRBJ2-1	.	CASSLGSSNEQFF	TGTGCCAGCAGCTTAGGTAGTAGCAATGAGCAGTTCTTC
TRBD2	TRBV3-1/TRBV3-2	TRBJ2-1	.	CASSHPSGTYNEQFF	TGTGCCAGCAGCCATCCTAGCGGGACCTACAATGAGCAGTTCTTC
TRBD1	TRBV7-2	TRBJ1-1	few	CASTAPWDRAWTEAFF	TGTGCCAGCACCGCCCCTTGGGACAGGGCATGGACTGAAGCTTTCTTT
TRBD2	TRBV27	TRBJ2-7	.	CASSLSAGGRYEQYF	TGTGCCAGCAGTTTATCCGCCGGGGGGAGGTACGAGCAGTACTTC
TRBD2	TRBV27	TRBJ2-1	.	CASSLIAGALLLHEQFF	TGTGCCAGCAGTTTAATAGCGGGAGCCCTTTTGTTGCATGAGCAGTTCTTC
.	TRBV10-3	TRBJ2-7	.	CAISTGDGLGEQYF	TGTGCCATCAGCACGGGGGACGGCTTGGGGGAGCAGTACTTC
.	TRBV27	TRBJ1-6	.	CASSFFGNSPLHF	TGTGCCAGCAGTTTCTTCGGGAATTCACCCCTCCACTTT
.	TRBV19	TRBJ2-7	.	CASSIGERSPFYEQYF	TGTGCCAGTAGTATAGGGGAGAGATCACCCTTCTACGAGCAGTACTTC
.	TRBV5-1	TRBJ2-7	.	CASSLGQGGALYEQYF	TGCGCCAGCAGCTTGGGCCAGGGGGGCGCTTTGTACGAGCAGTACTTC
TRBD2	TRBV5-4	TRBJ2-1	few	CASSLGAGGPHNEQFF	TGTGCCAGCAGCTTGGGTGCGGGAGGGCCCCACAATGAGCAGTTCTTC
.	TRBV18	TRBJ2-1	.	CASSQTGSSSYNEQFF	TGTGCCAGCTCACAAACAGGTTCCTCCTCCTACAATGAGCAGTTCTTC
.	TRBV12-3/TRBV12-4	TRBJ1-2	.	CASSQRAYGYTF	TGTGCCAGCAGCCAGCGAGCCTATGGCTACACCTTC
.	TRBV3-1/TRBV3-2	TRBJ2-7	.	CASSQVGLVPYEQYF	TGTGCCAGCAGCCAAGTAGGCCTAGTCCCCTACGAGCAGTACTTC
TRBD2	TRBV29-1	TRBJ2-3	.	CSVDQRGVSTDTQYF	TGCAGCGTTGATCAGCGGGGGGTTAGCACAGATACGCAGTATTTT
.	TRBV7-2	TRBJ1-1	.	CASSLRGKATEAFF	TGTGCCAGCAGCCTCAGGGGCAAGGCCACTGAAGCTTTCTTT
TRBD2	TRBV6-6	TRBJ2-2	.	CASRDGLAGAGELFF	TGTGCCAGCAGAGACGGGCTAGCGGGAGCCGGGGAGCTGTTTTTT
TRBD2	TRBV19	TRBJ2-3	.	CASSTGTSARTDTQYF	TGTGCCAGTAGTACAGGGACTAGCGCTCGCACAGATACGCAGTATTTT
.	TRBV10-3	TRBJ2-7	.	CAISASTQGEQYF	TGTGCCATCAGCGCTAGTACTCAGGGGGAGCAGTACTTC
TRBD2	TRBV4-1	TRBJ2-7	.	CASSPIAGGPGEQYF	TGCGCCAGCAGCCCTATAGCGGGAGGCCCCGGCGAGCAGTACTTC
TRBD1	TRBV19	TRBJ2-7	.	CASSTSPGQVDEQYF	TGTGCCAGTAGTACTTCGCCGGGACAGGTCGACGAGCAGTACTTC
TRBD1	TRBV28	TRBJ2-3	.	CASSNRDRALSTDTQYF	TGTGCCAGCAGCAATCGGGACAGGGCTCTAAGCACAGATACGCAGTATTTT
.	TRBV3-1/TRBV3-2	TRBJ2-3	.	CASSQDGGGSTDTQYF	TGTGCCAGCAGCCAAGATGGGGGCGGGAGCACAGATACGCAGTATTTT
TRBD1	TRBV7-3	TRBJ2-3	.	CASGTGANGYADTQYF	TGTGCCAGCGGAACAGGGGCGAACGGGTACGCAGATACGCAGTATTTT
TRBD1	TRBV5-1	TRBJ1-2	.	CASAPGDSKTYGYTF	TGCGCCAGCGCACCAGGGGACAGTAAAACCTATGGCTACACCTTC